Listed below are T cell receptor beta chains from one sample, sequenced in a study of T cell repertoires in cytomegalovirus infection. TCRdb reprocessed the reads with MiXCR, giving one entry per CDR3 protein. The table includes 650,000 to 850,000 distinct CDR3 sequences, about 29% detected once. Which antigens these TCRs recognize remains unknown. Sequencing was performed on cultured CD8+ T cells from PBMCs, taken from culture after CMV antigen stimulation. These receptors all come from a human donor in good health (CMV status not recorded). Some clones in this sample may be carry-over from other donors' samples. The CDR3 runs from the conserved cysteine through the conserved F or W. The D gene is left open where the match is weak. Not every row has a clone size; where given, it reads once, few, many or a size class.

j_call | v_call | d_call | clone_size | cdr3_aa | cdr3_nt
TRBJ1-1 | TRBV19 | . | . | CASSMGPAKAFF | TGTGCCAGTAGTATGGGTCCGGCTAAAGCTTTCTTT
TRBJ2-2 | TRBV6-5 | . | . | CASSYSGWELFF | TGTGCCAGCAGTTACTCTGGATGGGAGCTGTTTTTT
TRBJ2-7 | TRBV27 | . | few | CASSLGGSGEQYF | TGTGCCAGCAGTTTGGGGGGCTCGGGGGAGCAGTACTTC
TRBJ1-5 | TRBV7-6 | . | . | CASSLGMGREGQPQHF | TGTGCCAGCAGCTTAGGAATGGGCAGGGAGGGCCAGCCCCAGCATTTT
TRBJ2-5 | TRBV6-5 | . | . | CASSYSNLATRETQYF | TGTGCCAGCAGTTACTCGAATTTGGCTACCCGGGAGACCCAGTACTTC
TRBJ1-2 | TRBV20-1 | . | few | CSARDDPLQGSFYGYTF | TGCAGTGCTAGAGATGACCCACTACAGGGATCTTTCTATGGCTACACCTTC
TRBJ2-7 | TRBV6-5 | . | once | CASSGRTYEQYF | TGTGCCAGCAGTGGGAGAACCTACGAGCAGTACTTC
TRBJ2-5 | TRBV28 | . | . | CASTSLGGPQETQYF | TGTGCCAGCACCTCTCTAGGGGGGCCCCAAGAGACCCAGTACTTC
TRBJ1-1 | TRBV7-6 | TRBD1 | many | CASSLPGTGSEAFF | TGTGCCAGCAGCTTACCCGGGACAGGGAGTGAAGCTTTCTTT
TRBJ1-1 | TRBV7-3 | . | . | CASSLLMNTEAFF | TGTGCCAGCAGCTTACTCATGAACACTGAAGCTTTCTTT
TRBJ2-1 | TRBV10-3 | TRBD1 | . | CAISEGQGVRNEQFF | TGTGCCATCAGTGAGGGACAGGGGGTAAGGAATGAGCAGTTCTTC
TRBJ1-2 | TRBV27 | . | . | CASSLDAGNPNYGYTF | TGTGCCAGCAGTTTAGATGCTGGGAACCCTAACTATGGCTACACCTTC